Listed below are T cell receptor beta chains from one sample, sequenced in a study of Ad26.COV2.S vaccination and SARS-CoV-2 variants. The assay was immunoSEQ multiplex PCR, and TCRdb's table has in-frame clones only and misses some. The sample lists about 280,000 clones; about 90% were seen once. Material: peripheral blood, obtained in a trial of Ad26.COV2.S vaccine versus placebo. These receptors were collected from a person between 18 and 60 years old who received the Ad26.COV2.S COVID-19 vaccine or a placebo. The CDR3 runs from the conserved cysteine through the conserved F or W. Fields, in order: D gene, CDR3 length, J gene, clone size, V gene, CDR3 protein, CDR3 DNA. The D gene is left open where the match is weak. Some rows have no size entry. The others give once, few or many, or a class for an expanded clone.

D: TRBD1; length: 15; J: TRBJ1-2; size: few; V: TRBV5-5; CDR3: CASSLGLQGAYGYTF; DNA: TGTGCCAGCAGCTTGGGACTGCAGGGGGCCTATGGCTACACCTTC
D: -; length: 15; J: TRBJ1-3; size: -; V: TRBV3-1/TRBV3-2; CDR3: CASSQEGCSGNTIYF; DNA: TGTGCCAGCAGCCAAGAGGGGTGCTCTGGAAACACCATATATTTT
D: TRBD1; length: 13; J: TRBJ2-1; size: -; V: TRBV12-3/TRBV12-4; CDR3: CAIMKTGSNEQFF; DNA: TGTGCCATCATGAAGACAGGGAGCAATGAGCAGTTCTTC
D: TRBD1; length: 15; J: TRBJ2-7; size: -; V: TRBV30; CDR3: CAWSFRGHSSYEQYF; DNA: TGTGCCTGGAGTTTCAGGGGGCACTCCTCCTACGAGCAGTACTTC
D: -; length: 15; J: TRBJ2-1; size: -; V: TRBV11-3; CDR3: CASSTGGAGDNEQFF; DNA: TGTGCCAGCTCTACTGGAGGGGCTGGGGACAATGAGCAGTTCTTC
D: -; length: 13; J: TRBJ1-2; size: -; V: TRBV10-1; CDR3: CASSDSGNYGYTF; DNA: TGCGCCAGCAGTGATTCAGGGAACTATGGCTACACCTTC
D: -; length: 13; J: TRBJ2-1; size: few; V: TRBV29-1; CDR3: CSVKRGGGNEQFF; DNA: TGCAGCGTCAAGAGGGGAGGGGGAAATGAGCAGTTCTTC
D: TRBD1; length: 14; J: TRBJ1-6; size: once; V: TRBV30; CDR3: CAWRRGQGGSPLHF; DNA: TGTGCCTGGAGACGGGGACAGGGGGGATCACCCCTCCACTTT
D: -; length: 14; J: TRBJ2-7; size: once; V: TRBV25-1; CDR3: CASSDPGAGYEQYF; DNA: TGTGCCAGCAGTGATCCAGGGGCCGGCTACGAGCAGTACTTC
D: TRBD2; length: 19; J: TRBJ2-1; size: -; V: TRBV19; CDR3: CASSNPRPTSGRVYNEQFF; DNA: TGTGCCAGTAGTAACCCCCGGCCGACTAGCGGGAGGGTTTATAATGAGCAGTTCTTC
D: -; length: 12; J: TRBJ1-1; size: -; V: TRBV3-1/TRBV3-2; CDR3: CASSQYSTEAFF; DNA: TGTGCCAGCAGCCAATACAGCACTGAAGCTTTCTTT
D: TRBD1; length: 13; J: TRBJ1-2; size: few; V: TRBV4-2; CDR3: CASSQLGQVEYAF; DNA: TGTGCCAGCAGCCAACTGGGACAGGTAGAATACGCCTTC
D: TRBD1; length: 15; J: TRBJ1-1; size: -; V: TRBV5-1; CDR3: CASSPGTGGAGEAFF; DNA: TGCGCCAGCAGCCCGGGGACAGGGGGCGCGGGTGAAGCTTTCTTT
D: -; length: 14; J: TRBJ2-7; size: -; V: TRBV7-2; CDR3: CASSPVDSGYEQYF; DNA: TGTGCCAGCAGCCCGGTAGACTCTGGCTACGAGCAGTACTTC
D: -; length: 15; J: TRBJ1-2; size: -; V: TRBV4-3; CDR3: CASSQVGSGFYGYTF; DNA: TGCGCCAGCAGCCAAGTTGGCAGTGGATTCTATGGCTACACCTTC
D: -; length: 13; J: TRBJ2-1; size: -; V: TRBV2; CDR3: CASSEAPYNEQFF; DNA: TGTGCCAGCAGTGAGGCTCCATACAATGAGCAGTTCTTC
D: -; length: 15; J: TRBJ2-3; size: -; V: TRBV4-2; CDR3: CASSQDRVSPDTQYF; DNA: TGTGCCAGCAGCCAAGATCGGGTGAGCCCAGATACGCAGTATTTT
D: TRBD2; length: 15; J: TRBJ2-1; size: -; V: TRBV20-1; CDR3: CSASELAGDYNEQFF; DNA: TGCAGTGCTAGTGAACTAGCGGGGGACTACAATGAGCAGTTCTTC
D: -; length: 14; J: TRBJ1-1; size: -; V: TRBV7-9; CDR3: CASSPQDTNTEAFF; DNA: TGTGCCAGCAGCCCGCAGGACACGAACACTGAAGCTTTCTTT
D: TRBD1; length: 14; J: TRBJ2-5; size: -; V: TRBV5-4; CDR3: CASSSQGAAETQYF; DNA: TGTGCCAGCAGCTCGCAGGGGGCGGCGGAGACCCAGTACTTC
D: -; length: 15; J: TRBJ2-1; size: -; V: TRBV12-5; CDR3: CASGLAPLGGNEQFF; DNA: TGTGCTAGTGGTTTGGCCCCTTTGGGTGGTAATGAGCAGTTCTTC
D: -; length: 13; J: TRBJ1-1; size: -; V: TRBV11-3; CDR3: CASSPGVNTEAFF; DNA: TGTGCCAGCAGCCCGGGGGTGAACACTGAAGCTTTCTTT
D: TRBD2; length: 16; J: TRBJ2-3; size: -; V: TRBV5-1; CDR3: CASSEGLAGPTDTQYF; DNA: TGCGCCAGCAGCGAGGGACTAGCGGGACCCACAGATACGCAGTATTTT
D: -; length: 16; J: TRBJ2-7; size: once; V: TRBV3-1/TRBV3-2; CDR3: CASSQDRLGKSYEQYF; DNA: TGTGCCAGCAGCCAAGATCGGTTAGGCAAATCCTACGAGCAGTACTTC
D: TRBD1; length: 14; J: TRBJ1-6; size: few; V: TRBV4-3; CDR3: CASSQDRVGSPLHF; DNA: TGCGCCAGCAGCCAGGACAGGGTCGGGTCACCCCTCCACTTT
D: TRBD1; length: 13; J: TRBJ1-2; size: -; V: TRBV6-5; CDR3: CASSYRGGDGYTF; DNA: TGTGCCAGCAGCTACAGGGGCGGGGACGGCTACACCTTC
D: -; length: 17; J: TRBJ2-5; size: many; V: TRBV24-1; CDR3: CATSDPFPRVWIETQYF; DNA: TGTGCCACCAGTGATCCCTTCCCCCGGGTTTGGATAGAGACCCAGTACTTC
D: -; length: 16; J: TRBJ2-1; size: -; V: TRBV9; CDR3: CASSVGLGQPNNEQFF; DNA: TGTGCCAGCAGCGTAGGCCTTGGACAGCCGAACAATGAGCAGTTCTTC
D: TRBD2; length: 17; J: TRBJ2-1; size: once; V: TRBV4-2; CDR3: CASSQEASGGAYNEQFF; DNA: TGTGCCAGCAGCCAAGAGGCTAGCGGGGGGGCCTACAATGAGCAGTTCTTC
D: -; length: 13; J: TRBJ2-5; size: -; V: TRBV5-1; CDR3: CASSLQVEETQYF; DNA: TGCGCCAGCAGCTTACAGGTAGAGGAGACCCAGTACTTC
D: -; length: 15; J: TRBJ1-1; size: -; V: TRBV13; CDR3: CASSPHLGRNTEAFF; DNA: TGTGCCAGCAGCCCCCATCTGGGTCGGAACACTGAAGCTTTCTTT
D: -; length: 15; J: TRBJ1-6; size: few; V: TRBV3-1/TRBV3-2; CDR3: CASSQESSYNSPLHF; DNA: TGTGCCAGCAGCCAAGAGAGCTCCTATAATTCACCCCTCCACTTT
D: -; length: 13; J: TRBJ1-3; size: once; V: TRBV9; CDR3: CASSPFSGNTIYF; DNA: TGTGCCAGCAGCCCCTTTTCCGGAAACACCATATATTTT
D: TRBD1; length: 15; J: TRBJ1-4; size: -; V: TRBV3-1/TRBV3-2; CDR3: CASSQVIGGNEKLFF; DNA: TGTGCCAGCAGCCAAGTAATAGGGGGCAATGAAAAACTGTTTTTT
D: -; length: 13; J: TRBJ1-1; size: -; V: TRBV25-1; CDR3: CASSDVGKQEAFF; DNA: TGTGCCAGCAGTGATGTAGGTAAACAAGAAGCTTTCTTT
D: -; length: 13; J: TRBJ2-3; size: once; V: TRBV28; CDR3: CASSDGGTDTQYF; DNA: TGTGCCAGTTCGGACGGTGGCACAGATACGCAGTATTTT
D: TRBD1; length: 14; J: TRBJ1-1; size: -; V: TRBV5-1; CDR3: CASSKGTGGTEAFF; DNA: TGCGCCAGCAGCAAAGGGACAGGCGGCACTGAAGCTTTCTTT
D: -; length: 17; J: TRBJ1-1; size: -; V: TRBV5-1; CDR3: CASSPLQGGLENTEAFF; DNA: TGCGCCAGCAGCCCGTTGCAGGGCGGACTAGAGAACACTGAAGCTTTCTTT
D: -; length: 14; J: TRBJ1-3; size: -; V: TRBV14; CDR3: CASSPGHSGNTIYF; DNA: TGTGCCAGCAGCCCGGGGCACTCTGGAAACACCATATATTTT